Listed below are T cell receptor beta chains from one sample, sequenced in a study of blood T cell repertoires in COVID-19. Here immunoSEQ multiplex PCR was the method, and the copy in TCRdb shows in-frame clones only, minus some. The sample yields some 80,000 clones, approximately 81% seen once. Sequencing was carried out using peripheral blood. The source is a man aged 55 to 70 with COVID-19, enrolled during active disease. The CDR3 runs from the conserved cysteine through the conserved F or W. The order of the fields is clone size, V gene, D gene, J gene, CDR3 protein, CDR3 DNA. The D gene is left open where the match is weak. Not every row has a clone size; where given, it reads once, few, many or a size class.

NA	TRBV2	TRBD1	TRBJ2-2	CASTPGQGNTGELFF	TGTGCCAGCACTCCGGGACAGGGGAACACCGGGGAGCTGTTTTTT
NA	TRBV5-1	TRBD2	TRBJ2-7	CASSLAWREGLSYEQYF	TGCGCCAGCAGCTTGGCATGGCGGGAGGGCCTTTCCTACGAGCAGTACTTC
NA	TRBV19	TRBD2	TRBJ2-7	CASNGTSGPLEQYF	TGTGCCAGTAATGGGACTAGCGGTCCTTTGGAGCAGTACTTC
NA	TRBV28	TRBD1	TRBJ1-5	CASSLTHDRGKGQPQHF	TGTGCCAGCAGTCTCACCCACGACAGGGGGAAAGGGCAGCCCCAGCATTTT
NA	TRBV10-3	NA	TRBJ2-5	CAISESLETQYF	TGTGCCATCAGTGAGTCACTGGAGACCCAGTACTTC
NA	TRBV7-2	TRBD2	TRBJ2-1	CASSPGLAGGNEQFF	TGTGCCAGCAGCCCCGGACTAGCGGGAGGCAATGAGCAGTTCTTC
NA	TRBV30	TRBD1	TRBJ1-3	CAWETGAGNTIYF	TGTGCCTGGGAGACAGGGGCTGGAAACACCATATATTTT
NA	TRBV12-5	TRBD1	TRBJ1-1	CASGSIQGAKMNTEAFF	TGTGCTAGTGGTTCCATACAGGGGGCAAAGATGAACACTGAAGCTTTCTTT
NA	TRBV28	NA	TRBJ1-2	CASSFGSPVENYGYTF	TGTGCCAGCAGTTTTGGGAGCCCAGTCGAGAACTATGGCTACACCTTC
NA	TRBV5-6	NA	TRBJ2-6	CASSSGTNTHYGANVLTF	TGTGCCAGCAGCTCCGGGACAAATACCCATTATGGGGCCAACGTCCTGACTTTC
NA	TRBV2	TRBD1	TRBJ1-4	CASRDRGARRANEKLFF	TGTGCCAGCCGGGACAGGGGGGCGCGTAGGGCTAATGAAAAACTGTTTTTT
once	TRBV20-1	NA	TRBJ1-6	CSASKGGADSPLHF	TGCAGTGCTAGTAAAGGAGGGGCAGATTCACCCCTCCACTTT
NA	TRBV24-1	TRBD2	TRBJ2-5	CATSDLGSLAGGQETQYF	TGTGCCACCAGTGATTTGGGGTCCCTAGCGGGGGGCCAAGAGACCCAGTACTTC
NA	TRBV6-5	TRBD1	TRBJ1-4	CASSPGQGNEKLFF	TGTGCCAGCAGTCCGGGACAGGGAAATGAAAAACTGTTTTTT
NA	TRBV7-3	NA	TRBJ1-5	CASSVDRYQPQHF	TGTGCCAGCAGCGTGGACAGATATCAGCCCCAGCATTTT
NA	TRBV14	NA	TRBJ2-7	CASSQAGGREQYF	TGTGCCAGCAGCCAGGCAGGGGGGCGCGAGCAGTACTTC
NA	TRBV6-5	NA	TRBJ1-1	CASRSNTEAFF	TGTGCCAGCAGGTCTAACACTGAAGCTTTCTTT
NA	TRBV18	TRBD1	TRBJ2-2	CASSPFAGQGNTGELFF	TGTGCCAGCTCACCATTTGCGGGACAGGGGAACACCGGGGAGCTGTTTTTT
NA	TRBV6-4	NA	TRBJ2-3	CASSASGLGTDTQYF	TGTGCCAGCAGTGCATCAGGGTTGGGCACAGATACGCAGTATTTT
NA	TRBV5-1	TRBD1	TRBJ1-2	CASSFGQGNNYGYTF	TGCGCCAGCAGCTTCGGACAGGGGAACAACTATGGCTACACCTTC
NA	TRBV5-1	TRBD1	TRBJ2-7	CASRDTRAGTAAYEQYF	TGCGCCAGCAGGGATACGCGGGCCGGGACAGCAGCCTACGAGCAGTACTTC
NA	TRBV10-3	NA	TRBJ2-5	CAISDRATETQYF	TGTGCCATCAGTGACAGGGCAACAGAGACCCAGTACTTC
NA	TRBV2	TRBD1	TRBJ1-2	CASSEGTGLDYGYTF	TGTGCCAGCAGTGAGGGGACAGGTTTGGACTATGGCTACACCTTC
NA	TRBV6-4	NA	TRBJ2-7	CASSDGQSYEQYF	TGTGCCAGCAGTGACGGGCAGTCCTACGAGCAGTACTTC
few	TRBV5-1	TRBD1	TRBJ1-4	CASSRLTGQGNEKLFF	TGCGCCAGCAGCCGGTTAACGGGACAGGGGAATGAAAAACTGTTTTTT
NA	TRBV19	NA	TRBJ1-1	CASRIQGNTEAFF	TGTGCCAGTAGAATACAGGGGAACACTGAAGCTTTCTTT
NA	TRBV11-2	NA	TRBJ2-7	CASSPNYEQYF	TGTGCCAGCAGCCCAAATTACGAGCAGTACTTC
NA	TRBV6-5	NA	TRBJ2-7	CASSSGQPVREQYF	TGTGCCAGCAGTTCGGGACAACCGGTACGCGAGCAGTACTTC
NA	TRBV4-1	TRBD1	TRBJ2-1	CASSPEATGLHEQFF	TGCGCCAGCAGCCCTGAGGCGACAGGGCTCCATGAGCAGTTCTTC
NA	TRBV5-1	NA	TRBJ2-1	CASSSLESSVDEQFF	TGCGCCAGCAGCTCCCTTGAGTCTAGCGTCGATGAGCAGTTCTTC
NA	TRBV18	TRBD1	TRBJ2-7	CASSPGTGNEQYF	TGTGCCAGCTCACCCGGGACAGGGAACGAGCAGTACTTC
NA	TRBV5-5	NA	TRBJ2-7	CASSLVGATYEQYF	TGTGCCAGCAGCCTCGTAGGGGCAACCTACGAGCAGTACTTC
NA	TRBV5-4	TRBD1	TRBJ1-4	CASSDGQGVEKLFF	TGTGCCAGCAGCGACGGACAGGGAGTCGAAAAACTGTTTTTT
NA	TRBV29-1	NA	TRBJ1-6	CSVQEEHGPLHF	TGCAGCGTTCAGGAGGAACACGGGCCCCTCCACTTT
NA	TRBV5-1	NA	TRBJ1-4	CASSLGRSFNEKLFF	TGCGCCAGCAGCTTGGGCAGGTCCTTTAATGAAAAACTGTTTTTT
once	TRBV4-2	TRBD1	TRBJ1-2	CASSQARTGIGDYGYTF	TGTGCCAGCAGCCAAGCCCGGACAGGGATCGGTGACTATGGCTACACCTTC
NA	TRBV5-5	TRBD1	TRBJ2-7	CASSPGQGASGNYEQYF	TGTGCCAGCAGCCCGGGACAGGGGGCATCCGGGAACTACGAGCAGTACTTC
NA	TRBV14	NA	TRBJ1-2	CASSPSGYGYTF	TGTGCCAGCAGCCCATCAGGCTATGGCTACACCTTC
NA	TRBV23-1	TRBD1	TRBJ2-7	CASSQTSVGTGPSYEQYF	TGCGCCAGCAGTCAAACCTCTGTTGGGACAGGACCTTCCTACGAGCAGTACTTC
NA	TRBV12-5	NA	TRBJ2-5	CASGLGGEETQYF	TGTGCTAGTGGTTTGGGGGGCGAAGAGACCCAGTACTTC
NA	TRBV6-6	TRBD1	TRBJ1-1	CASSYTRQGDTEAFF	TGTGCCAGCAGTTACACGCGACAGGGGGACACTGAAGCTTTCTTT
NA	TRBV28	NA	TRBJ2-7	CASSLRLPEQYF	TGTGCCAGCAGTTTGAGGTTACCCGAGCAGTACTTC
NA	TRBV30	TRBD1	TRBJ2-5	CAWSAIPGQQETQYF	TGTGCCTGGAGTGCAATACCGGGACAGCAAGAGACCCAGTACTTC
NA	TRBV30	NA	TRBJ1-3	CAWSTGSGGNTIYF	TGTGCCTGGAGTACGGGATCGGGAGGAAACACCATATATTTT
NA	TRBV9	TRBD1	TRBJ1-2	CASSPGGGQGLQGYTF	TGTGCCAGCAGCCCCGGGGGGGGACAGGGGTTGCAGGGCTACACCTTC